This T cell receptor (beta chain) was obtained from a study of T cell responses to AZD1222 COVID-19 vaccine. Here immunoSEQ multiplex PCR was the method, and the copy in TCRdb shows in-frame clones only, minus some. Among 180,000 or so clones listed, roughly 94% were seen once. V dropped 0 bases and J dropped 4; count of bases not matched to a gene: 6. Germline V lookup: CDR1 LNHNV, CDR2 YYDKDF (reference sequence). The CDR3 sequence is 16 residues long. This clone was seen once. The source was peripheral blood, collected on day 0 of AZD1222 vaccination. The TCR sequence derives from an adult in good health. This chain connects TRBV15 to TRBJ2-3; 8 nucleotides agree with TRBD2. CDR3 DNA sequence: TGTGCCACCAGCAGAGATGCGACGGGAGGGCCAGATACGCAGTATTTT. It translates to CATSRDATGGPDTQYF.